This entry lists 24 T cell receptor beta chains sequenced from one sample in a study of blood T cells in healthy people across ages. A second PCR of roughly 6 to 12 cycles used a sample-barcoded 5' primer and a J-beta primer mix. TCRdb reprocessed the 5' RACE reads via MiXCR and lists one record per CDR3 protein. In the table there are 1.5 million to 2 million distinct CDR3 sequences, roughly two fifths of which are singletons. Sequenced material: blood. These receptor sequences come from a human donor in good health.

This chain connects TRBV12-3 or TRBV12-4 to TRBJ1-1; possibly TRBD1 for D (6 bases). The CDR3 consists of 14 residues. V dropped 4 bases and J dropped 6 bases, with 15 bases sitting between them. The CDR3 region is CASSSIGGGAEAFF. The CDR3 region has the DNA TGTGCCAGCAGTTCTATTGGGGGCGGCGCTGAAGCTTTCTTT.

The table lists this clonotype with a few counts. The chain has TRBV4-2 and TRBJ2-3, with unresolved D. Trimming pared 0 bases from V and 2 bases from J, leaving 15 bases between. Germline CDR1 reads LGHNA; CDR2 reads YNFKEQ. The CDR3 has 17 amino acids. The CDR3 DNA reads TGTGCCAGCAGCCAAGAGTGGTTGACACAACACACAGATACGCAGTATTTT. This gives the protein CASSQEWLTQHTDTQYF.

This clonotype has just a few counts. One end of the junction fails to match germline, which may point to a read error. This chain uses TRBV7-7 with TRBJ2-1; 7 bases match TRBD1. The CDR3 is 13 amino acids. Germline lookup yields CDR1 SSHAT and CDR2 FNYEAQ (reference sequence). The CDR3 nucleotides read TGTGCTAGCAGCTTAGAAGGGGGCAGTGAGCAGTTCTTC. This encodes CASSLEGGSEQFF.

In its sample, this clonotype was seen a few times. This chain connects TRBV4-1 to TRBJ1-2; TRBD1 might be the D (6 bases). Germline V gene data show CDR1 as MGHRA and CDR2 as YSYEKL. The V gene lost 2 bases and the J gene lost 5 bases, with 18 bases spanning the gap. There are 16 residues in the CDR3. The CDR3, as DNA: TGCGCCAGCAGCCAAATGCCCCAGGACAGAGTATATGGCTACACCTTC. Its protein is CASSQMPQDRVYGYTF.

At least ten counts were recorded for this clonotype. The chain recombines TRBV18 with TRBJ1-1; a weak D match, TRBD1 (5 bases). Germline CDR1 KGHSH, CDR2 LQKENI. Trimming stripped 4 bases from V and 0 bases from J, with 9 bases between. The CDR3 sequence is 14 residues long. In nucleotides, the CDR3 is TGTGCCAGCTCACAGACAGAAATGAACACTGAAGCTTTCTTT. Amino acids: CASSQTEMNTEAFF.

This chain joins TRBV6-2 or TRBV6-3 and TRBJ1-5; the match to TRBD1 covers 12 bases. J lost 5 bases, V lost 5 bases, and 4 bases had no gene match. CDR3 size: 15 residues. Germline CDR1 is MNHEY and CDR2 is SVGEGT. Here the CDR3 reads CASSTGTGGYQPQHF. CDR3 coding DNA: TGTGCCAGCAGTACCGGGACAGGGGGCTATCAGCCCCAGCATTTT.

The gene calls are TRBV28 and TRBJ1-1; 7 nucleotides line up with TRBD1. The CDR3 is 12 amino acids. Trimming removed 3 bases from V and 7 bases from J; junction bases left unmatched: 2. Germline V CDR1 and CDR2: MDHEN, SYDVKM. CDR3 in amino acids: CASSLGQSEAFF. For the CDR3, the DNA is TGTGCCAGCAGTTTGGGACAGAGTGAAGCTTTCTTT.

V and J are TRBV9 and TRBJ2-1; 8 bases fit TRBD1. The CDR3 covers 16 residues. CDR1 and CDR2 (germline): SGDLS, YYNGEE. After removal of 3 bases from V and 4 bases from J, the junction contained 9 bases not matched to a gene. The CDR3 nucleotides are TGTGCCAGCAGCGGGCCGGGGACAGGACTTTACAATGAGCAGTTCTTC. Amino acid sequence: CASSGPGTGLYNEQFF.

This clonotype was found a few times. This CDR3 reads CASSPGGHKNIQYF. In DNA form, the CDR3 reads TGTGCCAGCAGCCCGGGGGGCCATAAAAACATTCAGTACTTC. The chain is built from TRBV7-2 and TRBJ2-4; tentatively, D is TRBD2 (7 bases). The CDR3 is 14 amino acids. Germline V CDR1 and CDR2: SGHTA, FQGNSA. The V end was cut by 5 bases, the J end by 4 bases, with 12 bases between. The complete variable domain, with remaining parts taken from reference TRBV7-2 and TRBJ2-4, reads GAGVSQSPSNKVTEKGKDVELRCDPISGHTALYWYRQSLGQGLEFLIYFQGNSAPDKSGLPSDRFSAERTGGSVSTLTIQRTQQEDSAVYLCASSPGGHKNIQYFGAGTRLSVL.

The chain links TRBV29-1 to TRBJ1-4; no definite D call. Between the trimmed V and J ends, which lost 5 bases and 5 bases, there was a span of 12 bases. Germline CDR1 reads SQVTM; CDR2 reads ANQGSEA. This CDR3 contains 13 residues. CDR3 sequence (DNA): TGCAGCGTTACCGATCGGAGGAATGAAAAACTGTTTTTT. As protein: CSVTDRRNEKLFF. The entire variable domain, with the rest obtained from reference TRBV29-1 and TRBJ1-4, is as follows: SAVISQKPSRDICQRGTSLTIQCQVDSQVTMMFWYRQQPGQSLTLIATANQGSEATYESGFVIDKFPISRPNLTFSTLTVSNMSPEDSSIYLCSVTDRRNEKLFFGSGTQLSVL.

V usage is TRBV7-3 and J usage is TRBJ2-3; D possibly corresponds to TRBD2 (6 bases). Germline assignment: CDR1 SGHTA and CDR2 FQGTGA. This CDR3 region has 16 residues. V was pared by 2 bases and J by 2 bases, with 14 bases between. In nucleotides, the CDR3 is TGTGCCAGCAGCTTATTTAGTGGCGGGGCCACAGATACGCAGTATTTT. Its translation: CASSLFSGGATDTQYF. The whole variable domain, filled in from reference TRBV7-3 and TRBJ2-3, reads GAGVSQTPSNKVTEKGKYVELRCDPISGHTALYWYRQSLGQGPEFLIYFQGTGAADDSGLPNDRFFAVRPEGSVSTLKIQRTERGDSAVYLCASSLFSGGATDTQYFGPGTRLTVL.

The chain couples TRBV29-1 to TRBJ1-5, with a possible D match to TRBD1 (6 bases). The CDR3 consists of 14 residues. The germline CDR1 and CDR2 sequences are SQVTM and ANQGSEA. The V end lost 4 bases, the J end lost 6 bases, and 16 bases lay between the germline ends. CDR3 sequence: CSVVTGGARQPQHF. The CDR3 region has the DNA TGCAGCGTTGTCACTGGGGGGGCCCGTCAGCCCCAGCATTTT.

This clonotype was observed a few times. The CDR3 nucleotides read TGTGCCAGCAGCCTTAGCGGGGGGGGGACTAGCACAGATACGCAGTATTTT. It codes for CASSLSGGGTSTDTQYF. The chain uses TRBV6-1 and TRBJ2-3; 11 positions match TRBD2. The CDR3 contains 17 residues. Germline V lookup: CDR1 MNHNS, CDR2 SASEGT. Losses at the gene ends were 6 bases for V and 0 bases for J; bases not matched to a gene: 8.

The chain joins TRBV20-1 to TRBJ1-2; D not resolved. V was cut by 6 bases and J by 4 bases, with 18 bases left in between. The CDR3 covers 14 residues. The V gene's germline CDR1 is DFQATT and CDR2 SNEGSKA (reference sequence). The CDR3 nucleotides read TGCAGTGCCGGGAGGTTGAGAGGAGTCTATGGCTACACCTTC. It specifies CSAGRLRGVYGYTF.

The V call is TRBV20-1, the J call TRBJ2-3, with a weak D call TRBD1 (5 bases). V dropped 1 base and J dropped 3 bases, with 14 bases sitting between them. The CDR3 contains 15 residues. The germline gives CDR1 DFQATT, CDR2 SNEGSKA (reference sequence). The CDR3: CSARGGATVTDTQYF. CDR3 sequence (DNA): TGCAGTGCTAGAGGGGGCGCGACTGTGACAGATACGCAGTATTTT.

The J gene is TRBJ2-7, the V gene TRBV4-3, with 8 bases lining up with TRBD1. Trimming at V came to 4 bases and at J to 3 bases, leaving 11 bases not matched to a gene. The germline V gene has CDR1 LGHNA and CDR2 YSLEER. The CDR3 runs to 16 residues. The CDR3 spells CASSPALGQGFYEQYF. CDR3 DNA: TGCGCCAGCAGCCCGGCCCTAGGACAGGGTTTCTACGAGCAGTACTTC.

The chain is built from TRBV4-1 and TRBJ2-1, with TRBD1 identical over 7 bases. Germline V gene lookup returns CDR1 MGHRA and CDR2 YSYEKL. Trimming at V came to 4 bases and at J to 5 bases, leaving 11 bases not matched to a gene. The CDR3 consists of 16 residues. The CDR3 reads CASSPSRGQPHNEQFF. The DNA for the CDR3 is TGCGCCAGCAGCCCAAGCAGGGGACAGCCCCACAATGAGCAGTTCTTC.

The V call is TRBV29-1, the J call TRBJ1-1; the D is unclear. V was trimmed by 7 bases and J by 8 bases, leaving 8 bases between them. CDR1 and CDR2 from the germline V gene are SQVTM and ANQGSEA. The CDR3 spans 9 residues. For the CDR3, the DNA is TGCAGCGCTGGGAGCGAAGCTTTCTTT. This gives the protein CSAGSEAFF.

This clonotype was detected only a few times. The CDR3 spells CASTRRQGNEQFF. The CDR3 DNA sequence: TGTGCCAGCACCAGAAGACAGGGGAATGAGCAGTTCTTC. The chain recombines TRBV6-2 or TRBV6-3 with TRBJ2-1, with TRBD1 identical over 8 bases. The CDR3 sequence is 13 residues long. The trim removed 7 bases at V and 7 bases at J, leaving 6 bases unmatched. Germline V CDR1 and CDR2: MNHEY, SVGEGT.

This chain connects TRBV5-1 to TRBJ2-7; 8 nucleotides match TRBD2. The V gene's germline CDR1 is SGHRS and CDR2 YFSETQ. V lost 0 bases, J lost 2 bases, and 13 bases stayed unmatched. The CDR3 contains 18 residues. The CDR3 nucleotides read TGCGCCAGCAGCTTGGCAGGTTCTCTGCGGGGGGCTACCTACGAGCAGTACTTC. Translation gives CASSLAGSLRGATYEQYF.

Here the CDR3 DNA reads TGTGCCAGCAGCTTGACAGGGGTCCGCCAGCCCCAGCATTTT. Translating it yields CASSLTGVRQPQHF. The chain is built from TRBV7-2 and TRBJ1-5; TRBD1 agrees at 8 bases. Trimming cost V 3 bases and J 7 bases; bases outside gene matches: 5. There are 14 residues in the CDR3. Per germline, CDR1 SGHTA and CDR2 FQGNSA.

This clonotype came up many times. This chain links TRBV20-1 with TRBJ2-1; 14 positions agree with TRBD2. CDR1 and CDR2 from the germline V gene are DFQATT and SNEGSKA (reference sequence). The CDR3 runs 17 residues. V lost 5 bases, J lost 5 bases, and 11 bases stayed unmatched. CDR3 nucleotides: TGCAGTGCTTCTCCTCCGGGACTAGCGGGAGATCACAATGAGCAGTTCTTC. Encoded protein: CSASPPGLAGDHNEQFF.

Only a few counts were recorded for this clonotype. The chain links TRBV4-3 to TRBJ1-6; D might be TRBD1 (5 bases). Trimming took off 1 base at V and 9 bases at J, with 16 bases between the two ends. Germline V CDR1 and CDR2: LGHNA, YSLEER. The CDR3 is made up of 16 amino acids. The CDR3 region has the DNA TGCGCCAGCAGCCAAGTATGGGGGTTTAGCGGTTCACCCCTCCACTTT. Protein sequence: CASSQVWGFSGSPLHF.

The chain carries TRBV29-1 and TRBJ2-3, with D possibly matching TRBD2 (7 bases). The CDR3 runs to 15 residues. The germline CDR1 and CDR2 sequences are SQVTM and ANQGSEA. The ends were cut back, 4 bases at V and 3 bases at J, with 17 bases in the middle. The CDR3 loop reads CSVGRPGGGTDTQYF. The CDR3 DNA is TGCAGCGTTGGCCGACCGGGGGGCGGAACAGATACGCAGTATTTT.